A single sample is the source of the 23 T cell receptor beta chains below, sequenced in a study of PD-L1 blockade in urothelial cancer. Time point indicated: pretreatment peripheral blood. Repertoires were generated with immunoSEQ multiplex PCR, while TCRdb's copy carries only in-frame clones and drops some. Of roughly 49,000 clones in the sample, 86% were seen once. The material sequenced was PBMCs, taken around atezolizumab (anti-PD-L1) treatment. These receptors were collected from a man aged 55 to 70 with urothelial cancer.

This clone was seen a few times. This chain joins TRBV6-6 and TRBJ1-2; no definite D call. The CDR3 is 12 residues long. Trimming removed 7 bases from V and 2 bases from J, with 8 bases in between. Germline CDR1 MNHNY, CDR2 SVGAGI (reference sequence). CDR3 nucleotides: TGTGCCAGCAAGCAGGTGAACTATGGCTACACCTTC. This encodes CASKQVNYGYTF.

V is TRBV2 and J is TRBJ1-5; 7 bases agree with TRBD1. This CDR3 contains 14 residues. Looked up from germline, CDR1 is SNHLY and CDR2 is FYNNEI. V dropped 5 bases and J dropped 2; count of bases not matched to a gene: 3. The CDR3 sequence: CASSNQGGNQPQHF. CDR3 bases: TGTGCCAGCAGTAACCAGGGGGGCAATCAGCCCCAGCATTTT.

The J gene is TRBJ1-1, the V gene TRBV30; TRBD1 matches at 8 bases. The CDR3 extends over 14 amino acids. Germline CDR1 GTSNPN, CDR2 SVGIG (reference sequence). V dropped 3 bases and J dropped 1; count of bases not matched to a gene: 4. CDR3 DNA sequence: TGTGCCTGGAGCCTCAGGGGGCCGAACACTGAAGCTTTCTTT. Translated, it gives CAWSLRGPNTEAFF.

The J gene is TRBJ2-1, the V gene TRBV30; perhaps TRBD1 as D (6 bases). The CDR3 sequence is 14 residues long. V gave up 4 bases and J gave up 5 bases, with 15 bases separating them. The germline V gene encodes CDR1 GTSNPN and CDR2 SVGIG (reference sequence). The CDR3: CAWNIGGLDNEQFF. CDR3 DNA: TGTGCCTGGAATATAGGGGGATTGGACAATGAGCAGTTCTTC.

The chain links TRBV10-3 to TRBJ2-5; tentatively, D is TRBD1 or TRBD2 (5 bases each). CDR3 length equals 14 residues. V shed 6 bases and J shed 1 base, with 12 bases lying between them. Per the germline V gene, CDR1 is ENHRY and CDR2 is SYGVKD. CDR3 residues: CAISEGQLQETQYF. As DNA, the CDR3 is TGTGCCATCAGCGAGGGGCAGCTCCAAGAGACCCAGTACTTC.

The chain joins TRBV18 to TRBJ2-3; 8 bases agree with TRBD2. Germline V lookup: CDR1 KGHSH, CDR2 LQKENI. The trim removed 2 bases at V and 2 bases at J, leaving 3 bases unmatched. This CDR3 has 15 amino acids. The CDR3 loop reads CASSPSGGLTDTQYF. The DNA of the CDR3 is TGTGCCAGCTCACCAAGCGGGGGCCTCACAGATACGCAGTATTTT.

The chain employs TRBV5-3 and TRBJ2-1; D is possibly TRBD2 (6 bases). TRBV5-3 is given ORF status, its function remaining uncertain. This CDR3 region has 14 residues. The V end was cut by 0 bases, the J end by 5 bases, with 9 bases between. Here the CDR3 reads CARSLEVADNEQFF. CDR3 DNA sequence: TGTGCCAGAAGCTTGGAGGTAGCGGACAATGAGCAGTTCTTC.

This clone was counted only a few times. This rearrangement joins TRBV30 to TRBJ1-6; 8 positions agree with TRBD1. V lost 3 bases to trimming and J lost 6 bases; unmatched junction nucleotides: 1. CDR1 and CDR2 from the germline V gene are GTSNPN and SVGIG (reference sequence). CDR3 length equals 13 residues. CDR3: CAWSQGANSPLHF. CDR3 DNA: TGTGCCTGGAGCCAGGGGGCTAATTCACCCCTCCACTTT.

In DNA, the CDR3 is TGTGCCAGCAGCTTAGAACAGGGGGTAGGCTACGAGCAGTACTTC. Translating it yields CASSLEQGVGYEQYF. The chain joins TRBV11-2 to TRBJ2-7; 8 bases are shared with TRBD1. This CDR3 comprises 15 residues. The trim removed 0 bases at V and 3 bases at J, leaving 4 bases unmatched. Germline V gene data show CDR1 as SGHAT and CDR2 as FQNNGV.

The CDR3 DNA sequence: TGTGCCTGGAGTTTCAGGGGGTCCCGGCTAGTGAGCACAGATACGCAGTATTTT. This encodes CAWSFRGSRLVSTDTQYF. The rearrangement uses TRBV30 and TRBJ2-3; 7 bases match TRBD1. The CDR3 has 18 residues. V was pared by 2 bases and J by 0 bases, with 14 bases of the junction left unmatched. The germline V gene encodes CDR1 GTSNPN and CDR2 SVGIG (reference sequence).

The chain employs TRBV7-9 and TRBJ2-5; D possibly corresponds to TRBD1 (5 bases). The length of the CDR3 is 13 residues. Germline V lookup: CDR1 SEHNR, CDR2 FQNEAQ (reference sequence). V lost 3 bases, J lost 5 bases, and 10 bases lay in between. In DNA, the CDR3 is TGTGCCAGCAGCTTTGTGGGGCAGGAGACCCAGTACTTC. It codes for CASSFVGQETQYF. The full variable domain, completed using reference TRBV7-9 and TRBJ2-5, is DTGVSQNPRHKITKRGQNVTFRCDPISEHNRLYWYRQTLGQGPEFLTYFQNEAQLEKSRLLSDRFSAERPKGSFSTLEIQRTEQGDSAMYLCASSFVGQETQYFGPGTRLLVL.

The gene calls are TRBV5-6 and TRBJ1-2, with 7 bases matching TRBD1. The CDR3 covers 13 residues. Germline CDR1 is SGHDT and CDR2 is YYEEEE. V trimming: 3 bases; J trimming: 4 bases; junction bases outside the gene matches: 3. DNA of the CDR3: TGTGCCAGCAGCTACTGGGACAGCTATGGCTACACCTTC. Its translation: CASSYWDSYGYTF.

The J gene is TRBJ2-1, the V gene TRBV29-1; 8 nucleotides line up with TRBD1. Germline lookup yields CDR1 SQVTM and CDR2 ANQGSEA. There are 14 residues in the CDR3. The ends lost 2 bases at V and 3 bases at J; junction bases unmatched: 3. The CDR3 DNA follows: TGCAGCGTTGAAATCGGACAGGGCTACAATGAGCAGTTCTTC. It specifies CSVEIGQGYNEQFF.

The chain combines TRBV6-1 with TRBJ2-1, with 10 bases aligning to TRBD2. Germline V gives CDR1 MNHNS, CDR2 SASEGT. The CDR3 is 15 residues long. V trimming: 3 bases; J trimming: 4 bases; junction bases outside the gene matches: 3. The CDR3 nucleotides are TGTGCCAGCAGTGATCTAGCGGGGGCTTACAATGAGCAGTTCTTC. This sequence encodes CASSDLAGAYNEQFF.

This chain uses TRBV18 with TRBJ2-7, with 8 bases matching TRBD2. In germline, CDR1 is KGHSH, CDR2 LQKENI. With 3 bases clipped from V and 2 bases from J, the junction kept 6 bases outside the gene matches. There are 15 residues in the CDR3. CDR3 sequence reads: CASSPGRGGTYEQYF. The CDR3 DNA follows: TGTGCCAGCTCACCGGGACGGGGGGGAACCTACGAGCAGTACTTC.

CDR3 coding DNA: TGTGCCAGCAAGGGTCCTGGGACAGGGAGCACTGAAGCTTTCTTT. Translated, it gives CASKGPGTGSTEAFF. This chain links TRBV6-6 with TRBJ1-1; 9 bases line up with TRBD1. V trimming: 7 bases; J trimming: 4 bases; junction bases outside the gene matches: 10. There are 15 residues in the CDR3. Germline V gene sequence: CDR1 MNHNY, CDR2 SVGAGI (reference sequence).

The chain combines TRBV14 with TRBJ1-2, with 10 bases lining up with TRBD1. The germline V gene has CDR1 SGHDN and CDR2 FVKESK. This CDR3 is 14 amino acids long. The trim removed 8 bases at V and 4 bases at J, leaving 7 bases unmatched. CDR3 region: CASHGQGETYGYTF. As DNA, the CDR3 is TGTGCCAGCCACGGACAGGGGGAGACCTATGGCTACACCTTC.

J is TRBJ2-3 and V is TRBV9; TRBD1 matches at 8 bases. V dropped 0 bases and J dropped 2; count of bases not matched to a gene: 11. CDR1 and CDR2 (germline): SGDLS, YYNGEE. The CDR3 is 18 residues long. CDR3 DNA: TGTGCCAGCAGCGTAGGGATGTTGGGGGACAGGAACACAGATACGCAGTATTTT. Its translation: CASSVGMLGDRNTDTQYF. The full variable domain, its missing parts supplied by reference TRBV9 and TRBJ2-3, is DSGVTQTPKHLITATGQRVTLRCSPRSGDLSVYWYQQSLDQGLQFLIQYYNGEERAKGNILERFSAQQFPDLHSELNLSSLELGDSALYFCASSVGMLGDRNTDTQYFGPGTRLTVL.

V usage is TRBV19 and J usage is TRBJ1-6; TRBD1 agrees at 9 bases. Germline loops: CDR1 LNHDA, CDR2 SQIVND (reference sequence). After removal of 1 base from V and 7 bases from J, the junction contained 5 bases not matched to a gene. The CDR3 sequence is 16 residues long. The chain's CDR3 is CASSIGIGQGNSPLHF. The CDR3 region has the DNA TGTGCCAGTAGTATAGGCATAGGACAGGGGAATTCACCCCTCCACTTT. The full variable domain, with the rest looked up from reference TRBV19 and TRBJ1-6, is DGGITQSPKYLFRKEGQNVTLSCEQNLNHDAMYWYRQDPGQGLRLIYYSQIVNDFQKGDIAEGYSVSREKKESFPLTVTSAQKNPTAFYLCASSIGIGQGNSPLHFGNGTRLTVT.

V gene TRBV7-8 combines with J gene TRBJ2-2; D is undetermined. The ends were cut back, 0 bases at V and 7 bases at J, with 6 bases in the middle. This CDR3 region has 13 residues. Germline-derived CDR1 and CDR2 are SGHVS and FQNEAQ. CDR3 loop: CASSLAANGELFF. The CDR3 nucleotides read TGTGCCAGCAGCTTAGCCGCTAACGGGGAGCTGTTTTTT.

The chain has TRBV11-2 and TRBJ1-1, with D perhaps matching TRBD1 (6 bases). Deletions cut 1 base from V and 2 bases from J, with 17 bases between. CDR1 and CDR2 from the germline V gene are SGHAT and FQNNGV. The CDR3 runs to 17 residues. The CDR3, as DNA: TGTGCCAGCAGCTTAGTAGGGGAGAGAGGGGGAAACACTGAAGCTTTCTTT. It yields the protein CASSLVGERGGNTEAFF.

Of note for this clone: Other DNA sequences in this specimen translate into the identical CDR3. The chain combines TRBV18 with TRBJ1-6; TRBD1 agrees at 8 bases. CDR3 length: 14 amino acids. Germline CDR1 reads KGHSH; CDR2 reads LQKENI. The V gene end was trimmed by 1 base and the J gene end by 8 bases; junction bases not matched to a gene: 1. CDR3 residues: CASSPLDRDSPLHF. The CDR3 DNA is TGTGCCAGCTCACCACTGGACAGGGATTCACCCCTCCACTTT.

The table lists this clone with a count of one. This CDR3 is CASSLDSGGAETQYF. As DNA, the CDR3 is TGTGCCAGCAGCTTAGATTCGGGAGGGGCGGAGACCCAGTACTTC. V gene TRBV11-2 combines with J gene TRBJ2-5, with TRBD2 matching 8 bases. CDR1 SGHAT and CDR2 FQNNGV come from the germline V gene. The junction had 5 bases not matched to a gene; V was cut back by 0 bases and J by 5 bases. The CDR3 contains 15 residues.